Listed here are 15 T cell receptor beta chains from one sample, sequenced in a study of CDR3 diversity in severe acne (dated by TCRdb to about 2019). Library prep was done by PCR. Sequencing took place on an Illumina HiSeq 2000. The raw public reads went through TCRdb reprocessing: fastp at Q25, MiXCR clone calling, in-frame beta chains kept. A single entry per CDR3 protein holds the most common genes and DNA from its merged rows. This sample gives about 84,000 distinct CDR3 sequences in total; around 49% of them show up just once. Over 11% of the sample belongs to the ten largest clones. Sequencing used blood. These receptors came from a male donor in good health, without acne.

The chain recombines TRBV6-1 with TRBJ2-1; D might be TRBD1 or TRBD2, each matching 5 bases. The DNA matches TRBJ2-5 better at its end, which makes the J call doubtful. CDR3 length: 14 residues. The germline V gene has CDR1 MNHNS and CDR2 SASEGT. CDR3 loop: CASTLIGDEETQYF. The DNA for the CDR3 is TGTGCCAGCACGTTGATAGGGGACGAAGAGACCCAGTACTTC.

The rearrangement links TRBV29-1 to TRBJ2-1; a possible D gene is TRBD1 (6 bases). Per the germline V gene, CDR1 is SQVTM and CDR2 is ANQGSEA. V lost 8 bases and J 6 bases, leaving 23 bases between the germline ends. This CDR3 contains 15 residues. The CDR3 region is CSTANGVIGGNEQFF. The CDR3 region has the DNA TGCAGCACAGCCAACGGCGTTATAGGGGGCAATGAGCAGTTCTTC.

The chain recombines TRBV15 with TRBJ2-7; a weak D match, TRBD2 (5 bases). CDR1 is LNHNV and CDR2 is YYDKDF in the germline V gene (reference sequence). Trimming took 3 bases from V and 3 from J, leaving 15 bases between them. This CDR3 is built from 15 residues. CDR3 protein: CATSRMETGSYEQYF. As DNA, the CDR3 is TGTGCCACCAGCAGGATGGAGACGGGAAGCTACGAGCAGTACTTC.

This rearrangement joins TRBV7-6 to TRBJ2-1; tentative D call: TRBD2 (7 bases). The germline V gene encodes CDR1 SGHVS and CDR2 FNYEAQ. The CDR3 has 13 amino acids. The V and J ends lost 4 bases and 9 bases respectively, with 13 bases between them. The CDR3 is CASSWGGAGEQFF. DNA for the CDR3: TGTGCCAGCAGCTGGGGGGGGGCGGGTGAGCAGTTCTTC.

This clonotype was seen only a few times. This sequence joins TRBV10-2 and TRBJ2-5, with 10 bases aligning to TRBD2. The V and J ends lost 5 bases and 3 bases, in that order; junction bases with no gene match: 0. The length of the CDR3 is 13 residues. CDR1 is WSHSY, CDR2 SAAADI, per germline. The CDR3 loop reads CASSTSGKETQYF. In DNA form, the CDR3 reads TGCGCCAGCAGTACTAGCGGGAAAGAGACCCAGTACTTC.

The chain links TRBV7-6 to TRBJ2-7, with a weak D call TRBD1 (5 bases). The CDR3 sequence is 14 residues long. Germline CDR1 and CDR2: SGHVS and FNYEAQ. Trimming cost V 5 bases and J 0 bases, with 11 bases left between them. CDR3 loop: CASSKQENSYEQYF. In nucleotides, the CDR3 is TGTGCCAGCAGCAAACAGGAGAACTCCTACGAGCAGTACTTC.

The V and J genes are TRBV10-1 and TRBJ2-1; 8 positions agree with TRBD1. The CDR3 sequence is 16 residues long. After removal of 6 bases from V and 6 bases from J, the junction contained 13 bases not matched to a gene. Germline V gives CDR1 WNHNN, CDR2 SYGVQD (reference sequence). This CDR3 reads CASRARDRYKRNEQFF. Written as DNA, the CDR3 is TGCGCCAGCAGGGCACGGGACAGGTACAAGCGCAATGAGCAGTTCTTC.

A word on this clonotype: Because the CDR3's place on the DNA is in doubt, the DNA is left out and the CDR3 is given as listed by TCRdb. CDR3 region: CASSLSVGGGSVRFFQETQCF. The V call is TRBV7-8, the J call TRBJ2-5; TRBD1, the table's D call, was not compared with the DNA. Inclusive of both ends, the CDR3 amounts to 21 amino acids. Germline CDR1 and CDR2: SGHVS and FQNEAQ.

Turning to this clonotype: One end of the junction is discordant with germline, which a read error may explain. The genes are TRBV19 and TRBJ1-5, with D perhaps TRBD1 (6 bases). The CDR3 is made up of 14 amino acids. Germline V CDR1 and CDR2: LNHDA, SQIVND (reference sequence). CDR3 nucleotides: TGTGCCAGCAGTCAGGCGGACAGCAGCAATCCCCCGCAGTTT. It specifies CASSQADSSNPPQF.

This clonotype showed up just a few times. V is TRBV24-1 and J is TRBJ1-1; D is undetermined. The CDR3 length is 14 residues. Per the germline V gene, CDR1 is KGHDR and CDR2 is SFDVKD. V gave up 2 bases and J gave up 9 bases, with 15 bases separating them. CDR3 in amino acids: CATSDSSRPSQAFF. CDR3 nucleotide sequence: TGTGCCACCAGTGATTCCTCCAGGCCGAGCCAAGCTTTCTTT.

V usage is TRBV11-1 and J usage is TRBJ1-6; possible D gene TRBD1, 6 bases. This CDR3 spans 17 amino acids. V was cut by 5 bases and J by 4 bases, with 18 bases left in between. Germline V gives CDR1 SGHAT, CDR2 FQDESV (reference sequence). For the CDR3, the DNA is TGTGCCAGCAGCCCAAGGGGGGGGCGTTATTATAATTCACCCCTCCACTTT. Translating it yields CASSPRGGRYYNSPLHF. The whole variable domain, remainder taken from reference TRBV11-1 and TRBJ1-6, is EAEVAQSPRYKITEKSQAVAFWCDPISGHATLYWYRQILGQGPELLVQFQDESVVDDSQLPKDRFSAERLKGVDSTLKIQPAELGDSAMYLCASSPRGGRYYNSPLHFGNGTRLTVT.

In its sample, this clonotype ranks as medium-sized. The chain links TRBV5-8 to TRBJ1-3, with 8 bases that match TRBD1. The CDR3 spans 15 residues. Germline V CDR1 and CDR2: SGHTS, YDEGEE. V lost 4 bases and J lost 2; bases outside the gene matches: 5. For the CDR3, the DNA is TGTGCCAGCAGCGAAGACAGGGGAACTGGAAACACCATATATTTT. Translated, it gives CASSEDRGTGNTIYF.

In this sample, this clonotype turned up many times. The chain combines TRBV6-5 with TRBJ1-1; perhaps TRBD1 as D (6 bases). The CDR3 sequence is 13 residues long. V was shortened by 6 bases and J by 0 bases, with 8 bases between the two germline ends. Per germline, CDR1 MNHEY and CDR2 SVGAGI. CDR3 nucleotide sequence: TGTGCCAGCAGAACAGGGTTGAACACTGAAGCTTTCTTT. It specifies CASRTGLNTEAFF.

The V and J genes are TRBV6-6 and TRBJ2-1, with 9 bases lining up with TRBD2. Germline V gene data show CDR1 as MNHNY and CDR2 as SVGAGI (reference sequence). Trimming cost V 6 bases and J 4 bases; bases outside gene matches: 7. The CDR3 has 15 amino acids. DNA for the CDR3: TGTGCCAGCAGATCGCCGGGACTAGCATACAATGAGCAGTTCTTC. Translating gives CASRSPGLAYNEQFF.

This clonotype has at least ten counts. The V gene is TRBV29-1, the J gene TRBJ1-1; TRBD1 might be the D (5 bases). CDR1 SQVTM and CDR2 ANQGSEA come from the germline V gene. Trimming shortened V by 3 bases and J by 5 bases, and 13 bases separated the two germline ends. This CDR3 is 13 amino acids long. The chain's CDR3 is CSVEGTAGTEAFF. CDR3 DNA sequence: TGCAGCGTTGAGGGGACGGCAGGAACTGAAGCTTTCTTT.